This T cell receptor beta chain was identified during a study of shared clonotypes between healthy human individuals. The CDR3 extends over 12 amino acids. The germline V gene has CDR1 SQVTM and CDR2 ANQGSEA. V lost 4 bases, J lost 5 bases, and 4 bases stayed unmatched. On this clone itself: This sample also contains other DNA sequences that code for the same CDR3.

Generated by immunoSEQ multiplex PCR, the TCRdb table keeps only in-frame clones and is missing some. Of roughly 2,500,000 clones in the sample, roughly 93% are singletons; the top ten hold more than 0.35%. The chain recombines TRBV29-1 with TRBJ2-5; 7 bases match TRBD1. The clonotype comes from a man between 18 and 29 years old in good health. Some clones in this sample may be carry-over from other donors' samples. The sequencing sample was made of naive CD4+ T cells from PBMCs. Subset: CD45RA+ positively selected. As DNA, the CDR3 is TGCAGCGTTGGACAGGGCAGGGAGACCCAGTACTTC. Translating it yields CSVGQGRETQYF.